This T cell receptor beta chain was sequenced in a study of a mutant IDH1 vaccine in newly diagnosed glioma. Findings of the study overall: Seemingly, pseudoprogression had no relation to changes in the top peripheral T cell clonotypes.

The protocol was immunoSEQ multiplex PCR, while the TCRdb copy is restricted to in-frame clones and leaves out a portion. This sample carries some 56,000 clones, 75% to 95% of them seen once, and the ten largest clones take about 2.7%. Time point in this sample: baseline, week 1 (first vaccination visit). Treatment indicated: pre-vaccination baseline after standard-of-care therapy. Newly diagnosed WHO grade 3 or 4 IDH1-mutant, ATRX-lost astrocytomas were identified in the donors. J lost 1 base, V lost 4 bases, and 1 base had no gene match. Germline V CDR1 and CDR2: ENHRY, SYGVKD. CDR3 length equals 14 residues. This clone was observed a few times. Antigen unknown.

The clonotype comes from a man in his forties or fifties with glioma. J is TRBJ1-5 and V is TRBV10-3, with 7 nucleotides matching TRBD1. This specimen consisted of PBMCs, obtained from a glioma patient treated with radiotherapy, temozolomide or both. CDR3 sequence (DNA): TGTGCCATCAGTGCCAGGGGGAGCAATCAGCCCCAGCATTTT. Encoded protein: CAISARGSNQPQHF.